These 29 T cell receptor beta chains were all obtained from the same sample, sequenced in a study of radiotherapy plus CTLA-4 blockade in lung cancer (dated by TCRdb to the late 2010s). Library prep was done by the immunoSEQ multiplex PCR assay. The immuneACCESS repertoire file appears here via TCRdb, limited to in-frame rearrangements. These files lack a portion of the clones; in checked studies, under half of the deficit traces to unresolved V genes, and the cause of the others is not known. Present in this sample are about 98,000 clones, approximately 78% of which were seen just once. The ten largest clones add up to around 3.6% of the sample. The sample was peripheral blood, taken from a patient treated with radiotherapy plus ipilimumab. These TCRs come from a human donor with non-small cell lung cancer who had a partial response to radiotherapy plus ipilimumab.

The chain has TRBV11-2 and TRBJ1-2, with TRBD1 matching 7 bases. V gave up 3 bases and J gave up 4 bases; unmatched junction bases: 14. The CDR3 extends over 17 amino acids. The germline V gene encodes CDR1 SGHAT and CDR2 FQNNGV. The CDR3 reads CASSLAVAGTAIYGYTF. The CDR3 DNA reads TGTGCCAGCAGCTTGGCTGTTGCCGGGACAGCGATCTATGGCTACACCTTC. Using reference TRBV11-2 and TRBJ1-2 for the parts outside the CDR3, the full variable domain is EAGVAQSPRYKIIEKRQSVAFWCNPISGHATLYWYQQILGQGPKLLIQFQNNGVVDDSQLPKDRFSAERLKGVDSTLKIQPAKLEDSAVYLCASSLAVAGTAIYGYTFGSGTRLTVV.

The rearrangement links TRBV18 to TRBJ2-3, with 8 nucleotides matching TRBD2. The germline V gene encodes CDR1 KGHSH and CDR2 LQKENI. Trimming removed 0 bases from V and 6 bases from J; junction bases left unmatched: 8. The CDR3 has 16 residues. The CDR3 nucleotides are TGTGCCAGCTCACCACCGGCAGCGGGAGTAGCGGATACGCAGTATTTT. Translated: CASSPPAAGVADTQYF.

The chain is built from TRBV11-2 and TRBJ2-1, with 10 bases that match TRBD1. V shed 4 bases, J shed 3 bases, and the junction held 6 bases outside the gene matches. The CDR3 is 16 amino acids. Germline V gene sequence: CDR1 SGHAT, CDR2 FQNNGV. In DNA form, the CDR3 reads TGTGCCAGCAGCTCACTACGGGACAGGGGCTACAATGAGCAGTTCTTC. Translating gives CASSSLRDRGYNEQFF.

The V call is TRBV5-1, the J call TRBJ2-2; a weak D match, TRBD1 (6 bases). V was trimmed by 4 bases and J by 7 bases, leaving 17 bases between them. Germline V lookup: CDR1 SGHRS, CDR2 YFSETQ. The CDR3 covers 15 residues. CDR3 nucleotides: TGCGCCAGCAGCGTGATGCCTTCACAGGGCGGGGAGCTGTTTTTT. This translates into CASSVMPSQGGELFF.

The rearrangement links TRBV4-2 to TRBJ2-3; 9 nucleotides agree with TRBD2. CDR1 and CDR2 from the germline V gene are LGHNA and YNFKEQ. The CDR3 loop spans 17 amino acids. Unmatched junction bases numbered 6, after V lost 0 bases and J lost 2 bases. The CDR3: CASSQDLASGVTDTQYF. The CDR3 region has the DNA TGTGCCAGCAGCCAAGATCTCGCTAGCGGGGTCACAGATACGCAGTATTTT.

This sequence joins TRBV2 and TRBJ2-5; D possibly corresponds to TRBD2 (7 bases). Looked up from germline, CDR1 is SNHLY and CDR2 is FYNNEI. This CDR3 region has 16 residues. Trimming took off 0 bases at V and 2 bases at J, with 13 bases between the two ends. The CDR3 DNA is TGTGCCAGCAGTGAAGCGGGAGGGACATATCAAGAGACCCAGTACTTC. Its translation: CASSEAGGTYQETQYF.

This clone was recorded once. The rearrangement joins TRBV27 to TRBJ1-5; D gene unclear. Per germline, CDR1 MNHEY and CDR2 SMNVEV (reference sequence). The CDR3 is 13 amino acids. V lost 6 bases and J 3 bases, leaving 9 bases between the germline ends. This CDR3 is CASSPYPNQPQHF. CDR3 nucleotides: TGTGCCAGCAGCCCCTACCCCAATCAGCCCCAGCATTTT.

In nucleotides, the CDR3 is TGTGCCAGCAGTTTTTACCCGACAGGGGACAATCAGCCCCAGCATTTT. It is translated as CASSFYPTGDNQPQHF. The chain couples TRBV6-5 to TRBJ1-5; 8 bases agree with TRBD1. Trimming at V came to 4 bases and at J to 3 bases, leaving 8 bases not matched to a gene. Germline-derived CDR1 and CDR2 are MNHEY and SVGAGI. The CDR3 extends over 16 amino acids.

This clone has just one count. The chain joins TRBV28 to TRBJ1-1; 9 nucleotides line up with TRBD1. This CDR3 comprises 16 residues. V dropped 7 bases and J dropped 1; count of bases not matched to a gene: 10. Germline V gene lookup returns CDR1 MDHEN and CDR2 SYDVKM. The CDR3, as DNA: TGTGCCAGCATCCCCGGGACAGGGAAGGGGAACACTGAAGCTTTCTTT. It translates to CASIPGTGKGNTEAFF.

The gene calls are TRBV7-2 and TRBJ2-5, with a weak D call TRBD2 (5 bases). The germline V and J ends were trimmed by 5 bases and 5 bases, with 18 bases remaining between them. Per the germline V gene, CDR1 is SGHTA and CDR2 is FQGNSA. CDR3 length: 15 amino acids. Written as DNA, the CDR3 is TGTGCCAGCAGCGCGTGGGGAAAGGGAGCGGAGACCCAGTACTTC. Its translation is CASSAWGKGAETQYF.

The chain uses TRBV7-9 and TRBJ2-7; the D gene is possibly TRBD2 (5 bases). Trimming stripped 7 bases from V and 5 bases from J, with 9 bases between. The germline gives CDR1 SEHNR, CDR2 FQNEAQ (reference sequence). The length of the CDR3 is 11 residues. CDR3 nucleotide sequence: TGTGCCAGCACCCGAGCGGACGAGCAGTACTTC. Translation: CASTRADEQYF.

The rearrangement links TRBV5-4 to TRBJ2-2, with D maybe TRBD1 (5 bases). Deletions cut 2 bases from V and 4 bases from J, with 9 bases between. The CDR3 has 14 amino acids. The germline V gene has CDR1 SGHNT and CDR2 YYREEE (reference sequence). CDR3 protein: CASSLTGFTGELFF. The DNA for the CDR3 is TGTGCCAGCAGCTTAACAGGATTCACCGGGGAGCTGTTTTTT.

The chain combines TRBV28 with TRBJ2-7; no firm D call. With 3 bases removed from V and 2 bases from J, the gap between germline ends came to 8 bases. From germline, CDR1 is MDHEN and CDR2 SYDVKM. CDR3 length: 13 residues. CDR3 DNA sequence: TGTGCCAGCAGTTTTTCCACAGCCTACGAGCAGTACTTC. This gives the protein CASSFSTAYEQYF.

This clone showed up just once. The chain couples TRBV10-1 to TRBJ1-4; TRBD1 matches 9 bases. The CDR3 length is 15 residues. CDR1 is WNHNN and CDR2 is SYGVQD in the germline V gene (reference sequence). J lost 8 bases, V lost 4 bases, and 8 bases had no gene match. The CDR3 spells CASSVTGTGIEKLFF. The CDR3 DNA sequence: TGCGCCAGCAGTGTTACCGGGACAGGGATCGAAAAACTGTTTTTT.

The chain couples TRBV7-9 to TRBJ1-1; the D gene is possibly TRBD1 (5 bases). The germline V gene encodes CDR1 SEHNR and CDR2 FQNEAQ (reference sequence). This CDR3 is built from 12 residues. The V and J ends lost 5 bases and 6 bases respectively, with 10 bases between them. CDR3 bases: TGTGCCAGCAGCCGTGGGGCACCTGAAGCTTTCTTT. Protein sequence: CASSRGAPEAFF. The whole variable domain, filled in from reference TRBV7-9 and TRBJ1-1, reads DTGVSQNPRHKITKRGQNVTFRCDPISEHNRLYWYRQTLGQGPEFLTYFQNEAQLEKSRLLSDRFSAERPKGSFSTLEIQRTEQGDSAMYLCASSRGAPEAFFGQGTRLTVV.

This chain links TRBV6-6 with TRBJ2-7; D is unresolved. Per the germline V gene, CDR1 is MNHNY and CDR2 is SVGAGI (reference sequence). The CDR3 is 15 residues long. V was shortened by 6 bases and J by 2 bases, with 17 bases between the two germline ends. The CDR3 protein is CASRTTGSTTYEQYF. The DNA of the CDR3 is TGTGCCAGCAGAACGACGGGTTCAACCACCTACGAGCAGTACTTC.

The rearrangement joins TRBV7-2 to TRBJ2-5; D not certain. CDR1 SGHTA and CDR2 FQGNSA come from the germline V gene. The CDR3 is 14 residues long. Trimming left V 5 bases short and J 7 bases short, with 17 bases between. This CDR3 reads CASSLGNGPGTQYF. The CDR3 bases are TGTGCCAGCAGCCTAGGGAATGGGCCCGGGACCCAGTACTTC.

This chain links TRBV29-1 with TRBJ2-7, with 14 bases aligning to TRBD2. This CDR3 has 15 amino acids. Germline V lookup: CDR1 SQVTM, CDR2 ANQGSEA. With V trimmed by 0 bases and J by 6 bases, 4 bases remained unmatched. The CDR3 region is CSVEDVGLAGAEQYF. CDR3 in DNA: TGCAGCGTTGAAGATGTGGGACTAGCGGGAGCCGAGCAGTACTTC.

The chain carries TRBV25-1 and TRBJ1-4; 8 positions match TRBD1. V lost 4 bases, J lost 10 bases, and 14 bases stayed unmatched. This CDR3 contains 16 residues. Germline V gene lookup returns CDR1 MGHDK and CDR2 SYGVNS. CDR3 sequence reads: CASSAPRGTGLGKLFF. As DNA, the CDR3 is TGTGCCAGCAGTGCCCCACGCGGGACAGGCCTAGGAAAACTGTTTTTT.

The chain joins TRBV18 to TRBJ2-5; 8 bases are a match to TRBD2. The assigned J gene may be wrong: the sequence end matches TRBJ2-7 better. The germline V gene has CDR1 KGHSH and CDR2 LQKENI. The CDR3 spans 13 residues. The CDR3: CASSREGTYEQYF. The CDR3 bases are TGTGCCAGCTCTCGGGAGGGAACCTACGAGCAGTACTTC.

This sequence joins TRBV2 and TRBJ2-6; possibly TRBD1 for D (6 bases). This CDR3 has 15 residues. Trimming took off 10 bases at V and 10 bases at J, with 23 bases between the two ends. Germline-derived CDR1 and CDR2 are SNHLY and FYNNEI. The CDR3, as DNA: TGTGCCACAATCCAAGATTCCGCAGGGGAAAACGTCCTGACTTTC. Amino acids: CATIQDSAGENVLTF.

A single count supports this clone. J is TRBJ2-6 and V is TRBV27; 11 bases match TRBD2. This CDR3 is 16 amino acids long. The V gene's germline CDR1 is MNHEY and CDR2 SMNVEV (reference sequence). V gave up 3 bases and J gave up 9 bases; unmatched junction bases: 7. The CDR3 reads CASSFLWTSGRNVLTF. The CDR3 DNA follows: TGTGCCAGCAGTTTTTTATGGACTAGCGGGCGCAACGTCCTGACTTTC.

The chain combines TRBV29-1 with TRBJ2-3; 8 bases align to TRBD2. The CDR3 is 14 residues long. Trimming took 5 bases from V and 5 from J; bases not matched to a gene: 9. In germline, CDR1 is SQVTM, CDR2 ANQGSEA. The CDR3 DNA reads as TGCAGCGTTATACTAGCGGAGGGGGGAGATACGCAGTATTTT. Protein: CSVILAEGGDTQYF.

The chain carries TRBV2 and TRBJ1-1; possible D gene TRBD1, 5 bases. This CDR3 comprises 13 residues. Deletions cut 6 bases from V and 2 bases from J, with 10 bases between. Germline V gene lookup returns CDR1 SNHLY and CDR2 FYNNEI. The CDR3 region has the DNA TGTGCCAGCAGCGGGGGGAGAAACACTGAAGCTTTCTTT. Amino acids: CASSGGRNTEAFF.

The V call is TRBV29-1, the J call TRBJ2-5; TRBD1 agrees at 7 bases. The trim removed 6 bases at V and 5 bases at J, leaving 12 bases unmatched. The CDR3 consists of 14 residues. The germline V gene has CDR1 SQVTM and CDR2 ANQGSEA. CDR3 protein: CSVETQGVGETQYF. The DNA for the CDR3 is TGCAGCGTAGAAACTCAGGGGGTGGGGGAGACCCAGTACTTC.

The chain joins TRBV27 to TRBJ1-2; TRBD1 aligns across 7 bases. CDR3 length: 14 residues. With V trimmed by 4 bases and J by 4 bases, 6 bases remained unmatched. The germline CDR1 and CDR2 sequences are MNHEY and SMNVEV (reference sequence). The CDR3 sequence is CASSSQGFSYGYTF. The CDR3 DNA sequence: TGTGCCAGCAGTTCACAGGGGTTTTCCTATGGCTACACCTTC.

V gene TRBV7-8 combines with J gene TRBJ1-5, with 7 bases matching TRBD1. J was trimmed by 5 bases and V by 3 bases; bases with no gene match: 4. The CDR3 runs 14 residues. CDR1 SGHVS and CDR2 FQNEAQ come from the germline V gene. This chain's CDR3 is CASSLTGIDQPQHF. The DNA of the CDR3 is TGTGCCAGCAGCTTGACAGGGATAGATCAGCCCCAGCATTTT.

The V and J genes are TRBV29-1 and TRBJ2-7, with a tentative D call TRBD1 (6 bases). Germline lookup yields CDR1 SQVTM and CDR2 ANQGSEA. The CDR3 extends over 11 amino acids. V dropped 7 bases and J dropped 2 bases, with 9 bases sitting between them. CDR3 in DNA: TGCAGCGCCGGACAGACCTACGAGCAGTACTTC. Residues: CSAGQTYEQYF.

The chain recombines TRBV2 with TRBJ2-1, with TRBD2 matching over 7 bases. V shed 3 bases, J shed 10 bases, and the junction held 0 bases outside the gene matches. Germline V gives CDR1 SNHLY, CDR2 FYNNEI. The CDR3 consists of 11 residues. The CDR3 region is CASSETSEQFF. CDR3 in DNA: TGTGCCAGCAGTGAGACTAGCGAGCAGTTCTTC.